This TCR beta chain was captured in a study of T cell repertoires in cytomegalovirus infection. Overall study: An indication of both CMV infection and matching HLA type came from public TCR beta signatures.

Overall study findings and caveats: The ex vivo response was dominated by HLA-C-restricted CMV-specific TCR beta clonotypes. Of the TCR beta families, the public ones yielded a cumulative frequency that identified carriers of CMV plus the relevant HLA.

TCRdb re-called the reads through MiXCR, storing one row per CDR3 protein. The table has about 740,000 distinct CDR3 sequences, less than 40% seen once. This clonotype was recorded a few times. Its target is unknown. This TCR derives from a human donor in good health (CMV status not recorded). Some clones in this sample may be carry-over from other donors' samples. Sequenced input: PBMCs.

Here the CDR3 DNA reads TGTGCCATCAGCAGGGACTTCACCGGGGAGCTGTTTTTT. It specifies CAISRDFTGELFF. This chain uses TRBV10-3 with TRBJ2-2; maybe TRBD2 (6 bases). Germline loops: CDR1 ENHRY, CDR2 SYGVKD. The CDR3 spans 13 residues. V dropped 6 bases and J dropped 4 bases, with 9 bases sitting between them.